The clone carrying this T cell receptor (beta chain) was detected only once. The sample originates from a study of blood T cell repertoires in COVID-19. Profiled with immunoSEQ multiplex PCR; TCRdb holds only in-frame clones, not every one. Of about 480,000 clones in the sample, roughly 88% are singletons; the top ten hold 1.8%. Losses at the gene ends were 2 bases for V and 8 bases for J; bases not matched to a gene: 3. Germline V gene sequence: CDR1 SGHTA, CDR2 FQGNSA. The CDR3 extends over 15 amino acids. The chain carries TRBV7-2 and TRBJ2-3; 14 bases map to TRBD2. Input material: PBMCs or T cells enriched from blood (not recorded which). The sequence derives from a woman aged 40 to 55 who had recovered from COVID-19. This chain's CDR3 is CASSLTGLAGVTQYF. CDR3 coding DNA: TGTGCCAGCAGCTTAACGGGACTAGCGGGGGTTACGCAGTATTTT.